Given below is one TCR beta chain in context. How the authors handled the data: Amplified reference gene primers provided the basis for estimating nucleated cell counts. TCRdb's table, derived via immunoSEQ multiplex PCR, lists solely in-frame clones and lacks some. Clonal size and the V and J genes are those of that table, whereas D and trimming came from the DNA. The sample includes about 150,000 clones, around four fifths of them seen just once. The CDR3 extends over 15 amino acids. V lost 1 base to trimming and J lost 11 bases, with 20 bases between them. CDR1 and CDR2 (germline): SEHNR, FQNEAQ (reference sequence). The entry originates in a study of blood T cell repertoires in COVID-19.

Sequencing was performed on peripheral blood. The chain is built from TRBV7-9 and TRBJ1-1, with D possibly TRBD1 on 5 matching bases. The receptor was derived from a woman of 80 years or more with COVID-19, enrolled during active disease. The CDR3 reads CASSLEGSGGFGAFF. CDR3 coding DNA: TGTGCCAGCAGCTTAGAGGGGTCGGGCGGATTTGGGGCTTTCTTT.